The 28 T cell receptor beta chains given below trace back to one sample, sequenced in a study of control samples from healthy donors and cancer patients. TCRdb keeps only in-frame clones here, not all; method: immunoSEQ multiplex PCR. The sample yields more than 75,000 clones, about 80% seen once. Material: blood. These receptor sequences come from a woman aged 25 to 39 in good health.

The chain employs TRBV6-5 and TRBJ1-2, with no clear D. The CDR3 runs to 14 residues. Trimming stripped 0 bases from V and 1 base from J, with 6 bases between. Looked up from germline, CDR1 is MNHEY and CDR2 is SVGAGI. CDR3 residues: CASSYSRLNYGYTF. The CDR3, as DNA: TGTGCCAGCAGTTACTCGAGACTTAACTATGGCTACACCTTC.

V and J are TRBV7-3 and TRBJ2-5; D possibly corresponds to TRBD2 (5 bases). This CDR3 region has 13 residues. The V and J ends lost 5 bases and 4 bases respectively, with 11 bases between them. The germline gives CDR1 SGHTA, CDR2 FQGTGA. CDR3 in DNA: TGTGCCAGCAGCCCCTGGGCGGGAGAGACCCAGTACTTC. Encoded protein: CASSPWAGETQYF. The variable domain in full, completed from reference TRBV7-3 and TRBJ2-5, reads GAGVSQTPSNKVTEKGKYVELRCDPISGHTALYWYRQSLGQGPEFLIYFQGTGAADDSGLPNDRFFAVRPEGSVSTLKIQRTERGDSAVYLCASSPWAGETQYFGPGTRLLVL.

The rearrangement links TRBV7-8 to TRBJ2-5; 10 bases line up with TRBD2. Germline trimming cut 5 bases from V and 0 bases from J; bases unmatched to any gene: 9. The CDR3 spans 17 residues. CDR1 is SGHVS and CDR2 is FQNEAQ in the germline V gene. The CDR3 reads CASSGGLADTDQETQYF. The CDR3 DNA reads as TGTGCCAGCAGCGGCGGACTAGCGGATACCGACCAAGAGACCCAGTACTTC.

The gene calls are TRBV19 and TRBJ2-7, with D perhaps being TRBD1 or TRBD2 (6 bases each). Germline V lookup: CDR1 LNHDA, CDR2 SQIVND (reference sequence). Trimming left V 5 bases short and J 2 bases short, with 10 bases between. The CDR3 totals 13 residues. CDR3 in amino acids: CASSLEGAYEQYF. As DNA, the CDR3 is TGTGCCAGTAGTCTGGAGGGGGCCTACGAGCAGTACTTC.

The chain combines TRBV6-6 with TRBJ1-2; the D gene is possibly TRBD1 (5 bases). CDR3 length: 16 residues. Trimming cost V 10 bases and J 7 bases, with 28 bases left between them. Germline V CDR1 and CDR2: MNHNY, SVGAGI (reference sequence). The CDR3, as DNA: TGTGCCACCAATACCCCCACGACCGTGCAGGGACTTGGCTACACCTTC. Translated: CATNTPTTVQGLGYTF.

This chain uses TRBV7-8 with TRBJ1-2, with D perhaps TRBD1 (6 bases). This CDR3 comprises 15 residues. Trimming left V 1 base short and J 2 bases short, with 11 bases between. Looked up from germline, CDR1 is SGHVS and CDR2 is FQNEAQ. Written as DNA, the CDR3 is TGTGCCAGCAGCTTAGGGGAAAGGGGGAACTATGGCTACACCTTC. Protein: CASSLGERGNYGYTF. The variable domain in full, with the rest retrieved from reference TRBV7-8 and TRBJ1-2, is GAGVSQSPRYKVAKRGQDVALRCDPISGHVSLFWYQQALGQGPEFLTYFQNEAQLDKSGLPSDRFFAERPEGSVSTLKIQRTQQEDSAVYLCASSLGERGNYGYTFGSGTRLTVV.

V is TRBV7-3 and J is TRBJ1-1; perhaps TRBD1 as D (5 bases). Germline values: CDR1 SGHTA, CDR2 FQGTGA. Trimming stripped 2 bases from V and 5 bases from J, with 9 bases between. The CDR3 runs to 13 residues. CDR3 sequence (DNA): TGTGCCAGCAGCTTACGGGGGGGTACTGAAGCTTTCTTT. Protein sequence: CASSLRGGTEAFF.

The rearrangement joins TRBV4-3 to TRBJ1-5; D unresolved. Germline CDR1 LGHNA, CDR2 YSLEER. The CDR3 extends over 15 amino acids. V lost 0 bases and J lost 1, with 7 bases in between. CDR3 nucleotide sequence: TGCGCCAGCAGCCAAGATCGTTACAGCAATCAGCCCCAGCATTTT. The encoded protein is CASSQDRYSNQPQHF.

This clone occurred once. One junction end disagrees with the germline gene, perhaps due to a read error. This chain connects TRBV7-9 to TRBJ2-7, with D possibly TRBD2 on 7 matching bases. The germline CDR1 and CDR2 sequences are SEHNR and FQNEAQ (reference sequence). The CDR3 has 15 residues. As DNA, the CDR3 is TGTGCCAGCAGCTTAAGGGGGGGGGCCTCCCACGAGCAGTACTTC. Translation gives CASSLRGGASHEQYF. Full variable domain (remainder filled in from reference TRBV7-9 and TRBJ2-7): DTGVSQNPRHKITKRGQNVTFRCDPISEHNRLYWYRQTLGQGPEFLTYFQNEAQLEKSRLLSDRFSAERPKGSFSTLEIQRTEQGDSAMYLCASSLRGGASHEQYFGPGTRLTVT.

The chain combines TRBV10-3 with TRBJ2-7; 9 positions agree with TRBD1. Trimming removed 4 bases from V and 2 bases from J; junction bases left unmatched: 3. The CDR3 is made up of 14 amino acids. CDR1 ENHRY and CDR2 SYGVKD come from the germline V gene. The CDR3 DNA follows: TGTGCCATCAGTGGGACAGGGGTCACCTACGAGCAGTACTTC. It codes for CAISGTGVTYEQYF.

V is TRBV7-8 and J is TRBJ1-1, with 10 nucleotides matching TRBD1. Trimming cost V 2 bases and J 5 bases; bases outside gene matches: 5. Per germline, CDR1 SGHVS and CDR2 FQNEAQ. This CDR3 comprises 15 residues. The chain's CDR3 is CASSLQDRGGTEAFF. Written as DNA, the CDR3 is TGTGCCAGCAGCTTACAGGACAGGGGGGGTACTGAAGCTTTCTTT.

This clone was counted between two and nine times. In the same sample, other DNA sequences code for this CDR3. The chain carries TRBV7-2 and TRBJ2-6, with D perhaps being TRBD1 or TRBD2 (5 bases each). The length of the CDR3 is 15 residues. V was clipped by 2 bases and J by 2 bases, with 7 bases between them. CDR1 and CDR2 from the germline V gene are SGHTA and FQGNSA. Here the CDR3 reads CASSLRGAGANVLTF. The CDR3 DNA reads TGTGCCAGCAGCTTAAGAGGGGCTGGGGCCAACGTCCTGACTTTC. Full variable domain (rest looked up from reference TRBV7-2 and TRBJ2-6): GAGVSQSPSNKVTEKGKDVELRCDPISGHTALYWYRQSLGQGLEFLIYFQGNSAPDKSGLPSDRFSAERTGGSVSTLTIQRTQQEDSAVYLCASSLRGAGANVLTFGAGSRLTVL.

This clone showed up just once. CDR3 in amino acids: CASRHREVFREKLFF. DNA for the CDR3: TGTGCCAGTAGACACCGAGAGGTCTTTAGAGAAAAACTGTTTTTT. The chain is built from TRBV19 and TRBJ1-4, with no clear D. V was cut by 6 bases and J by 8 bases, with 19 bases left in between. The CDR3 is 15 amino acids. Germline V gene lookup returns CDR1 LNHDA and CDR2 SQIVND (reference sequence). Complete variable domain (other parts from reference TRBV19 and TRBJ1-4): DGGITQSPKYLFRKEGQNVTLSCEQNLNHDAMYWYRQDPGQGLRLIYYSQIVNDFQKGDIAEGYSVSREKKESFPLTVTSAQKNPTAFYLCASRHREVFREKLFFGSGTQLSVL.

V and J are TRBV20-1 and TRBJ1-1; D remains unclear. Germline V CDR1 and CDR2: DFQATT, SNEGSKA (reference sequence). This CDR3 region has 12 residues. Deletions cut 3 bases from V and 6 bases from J, with 11 bases between. The CDR3 protein is CSASKVRAEAFF. CDR3 coding DNA: TGCAGTGCTAGTAAAGTTCGCGCTGAAGCTTTCTTT.

CDR3 nucleotide sequence: TGTGCCAGCAGCCCCTGGGGCAGGGGGCAGGTCACCGGGGAGCTGTTTTTT. It encodes CASSPWGRGQVTGELFF. This chain links TRBV6-2 or TRBV6-3 with TRBJ2-2; TRBD1 matches 8 bases. In germline, CDR1 is MNHEY, CDR2 SVGEGT. The CDR3 has 17 residues. V gave up 6 bases and J gave up 4 bases; unmatched junction bases: 13.

This chain links TRBV15 with TRBJ1-4; the match to TRBD1 covers 7 bases. The germline V gene has CDR1 LNHNV and CDR2 YYDKDF (reference sequence). This CDR3 has 18 amino acids. V shed 0 bases and J 2 bases; nucleotides not matched to a gene: 9. CDR3 nucleotides: TGTGCCACCAGCAGAGATACTCAGGGGGACGGGACTAATGAAAAACTGTTTTTT. Protein product: CATSRDTQGDGTNEKLFF.

This clone has more than one count but fewer than ten. The chain links TRBV25-1 to TRBJ1-5; D is undetermined. This CDR3 is built from 13 residues. Trimming pared 6 bases from V and 0 bases from J, leaving 6 bases between. The germline CDR1 and CDR2 sequences are MGHDK and SYGVNS. CDR3 sequence (DNA): TGTGCCAGCAGGGGAGATAGCAATCAGCCCCAGCATTTT. This encodes CASRGDSNQPQHF.

The genes are TRBV30 and TRBJ1-2, with D uncertain. The CDR3 loop spans 14 amino acids. V lost 0 bases to trimming and J lost 3 bases, with 11 bases between them. Germline CDR1 and CDR2: GTSNPN and SVGIG (reference sequence). For the CDR3, the DNA is TGTGCCTGGAGTGTACAAGGGAGGTACTATGGCTACACCTTC. Its translation is CAWSVQGRYYGYTF.

This clone was seen once. The genes are TRBV19 and TRBJ1-1; 7 bases line up with TRBD1. The CDR3 runs 13 residues. CDR1 is LNHDA, CDR2 SQIVND, per germline (reference sequence). The junction had 3 bases not matched to a gene; V was cut back by 6 bases and J by 2 bases. CDR3 sequence reads: CASRGTANTEAFF. DNA for the CDR3: TGTGCCAGTAGAGGGACAGCTAACACTGAAGCTTTCTTT.

The rearrangement joins TRBV7-2 to TRBJ2-3; 14 bases map to TRBD2. V lost 5 bases and J lost 5; bases outside the gene matches: 9. From germline, CDR1 is SGHTA and CDR2 FQGNSA. CDR3 length equals 17 residues. The CDR3 is CASSERLAGGPRDTQYF. The CDR3 region has the DNA TGTGCCAGCAGCGAGAGACTAGCGGGGGGGCCGAGAGATACGCAGTATTTT.

The chain links TRBV5-1 to TRBJ2-6, with 11 bases fitting TRBD1. The CDR3 runs to 17 residues. V shed 3 bases and J 0 bases; nucleotides not matched to a gene: 2. Germline CDR1 is SGHRS and CDR2 is YFSETQ. The CDR3 protein is CASSYGTGGSGANVLTF. CDR3 DNA: TGCGCCAGCAGCTATGGGACAGGGGGCTCTGGGGCCAACGTCCTGACTTTC.

V gene TRBV30 combines with J gene TRBJ1-2; the match to TRBD1 covers 8 bases. After removal of 2 bases from V and 8 bases from J, the junction contained 7 bases not matched to a gene. CDR3 length: 13 amino acids. Per germline, CDR1 GTSNPN and CDR2 SVGIG (reference sequence). The CDR3 region is CAWSTATGDGYTF. In DNA, the CDR3 is TGTGCCTGGAGTACGGCGACAGGGGACGGCTACACCTTC.

The chain has TRBV6-5 and TRBJ2-3; no clear D. CDR1 and CDR2 (germline): MNHEY, SVGAGI. V was pared by 10 bases and J by 6 bases, with 11 bases between. This CDR3 contains 11 residues. The CDR3 nucleotides are TGTGCCACCACCGCTAGGGATACGCAGTATTTT. Residues: CATTARDTQYF.

The rearrangement uses TRBV7-9 and TRBJ1-5; D is ambiguous. V lost 2 bases to trimming and J lost 6 bases, with 8 bases between them. The CDR3 is made up of 13 amino acids. Germline CDR1 reads SEHNR; CDR2 reads FQNEAQ (reference sequence). The CDR3 loop is CASSLWAGQPQHF. The CDR3 DNA reads TGTGCCAGCAGCTTATGGGCGGGTCAGCCCCAGCATTTT. Full variable domain (remainder filled in from reference TRBV7-9 and TRBJ1-5): DTGVSQNPRHKITKRGQNVTFRCDPISEHNRLYWYRQTLGQGPEFLTYFQNEAQLEKSRLLSDRFSAERPKGSFSTLEIQRTEQGDSAMYLCASSLWAGQPQHFGDGTRLSIL.

This clone was detected a few times. The genes are TRBV19 and TRBJ1-1; D is unclear. Germline V lookup: CDR1 LNHDA, CDR2 SQIVND (reference sequence). The CDR3 spans 13 residues. Trimming pared 5 bases from V and 5 bases from J, leaving 12 bases between. The CDR3 reads CASSFRRHTEAFF. The CDR3 DNA sequence: TGTGCCAGTAGTTTCCGGCGGCATACTGAAGCTTTCTTT. The full variable domain, rest sourced from reference TRBV19 and TRBJ1-1, is DGGITQSPKYLFRKEGQNVTLSCEQNLNHDAMYWYRQDPGQGLRLIYYSQIVNDFQKGDIAEGYSVSREKKESFPLTVTSAQKNPTAFYLCASSFRRHTEAFFGQGTRLTVV.

This clone was detected only once. The chain joins TRBV29-1 to TRBJ1-2; 7 bases are shared with TRBD1. V was clipped by 5 bases and J by 3 bases; unmatched bases: 9. Per germline, CDR1 SQVTM and CDR2 ANQGSEA. The CDR3 sequence is 14 residues long. The DNA of the CDR3 is TGCAGCGTTCCGCCGGCAGGGGGGGACTATGGCTACACCTTC. Translation: CSVPPAGGDYGYTF. The variable domain in full, completed from reference TRBV29-1 and TRBJ1-2, reads SAVISQKPSRDICQRGTSLTIQCQVDSQVTMMFWYRQQPGQSLTLIATANQGSEATYESGFVIDKFPISRPNLTFSTLTVSNMSPEDSSIYLCSVPPAGGDYGYTFGSGTRLTVV.

This chain uses TRBV15 with TRBJ1-5; possible D gene TRBD1, 6 bases. The CDR3 is 19 residues long. CDR1 is LNHNV and CDR2 is YYDKDF in the germline V gene (reference sequence). The V end was cut by 0 bases, the J end by 2 bases, with 20 bases between. The CDR3 is CATSRDPQGPGGGNQPQHF. CDR3 bases: TGTGCCACCAGCAGAGATCCGCAGGGTCCGGGGGGCGGCAATCAGCCCCAGCATTTT. Based on the CDR3 plus reference TRBV15 and TRBJ1-5, the full variable domain is DAMVIQNPRYQVTQFGKPVTLSCSQTLNHNVMYWYQQKSSQAPKLLFHYYDKDFNNEADTPDNFQSRRPNTSFCFLDIRSPGLGDTAMYLCATSRDPQGPGGGNQPQHFGDGTRLSIL.

This sequence joins TRBV15 and TRBJ1-2; no firm D call. Trimming took 0 bases from V and 6 from J, leaving 8 bases between them. CDR3 length: 13 amino acids. Per germline, CDR1 LNHNV and CDR2 YYDKDF (reference sequence). The CDR3 DNA sequence: TGTGCCACCAGCAGAGAAGAGGTAGATGGCTACACCTTC. Residues: CATSREEVDGYTF.